This T cell receptor (beta chain) was captured in a study of T-cell memory formation after mild COVID-19. Study context: TCR clusters were mostly donor specific. Study results and caveats: Contracting CD4+ clones lay largely in CM and EM, with CD8+ ones residing in EMRA. There was a balanced CD4/CD8 profile in clones contracting day 15 to 85, and later expanders leaned CD4+.

Trimming cost V 3 bases and J 5 bases, with 16 bases left between them. CDR3 size: 16 residues. From germline, CDR1 is MNHEY and CDR2 SVGEGT. A note on this clonotype: Its antigen is not identified.

TCR alpha and TCR beta cDNA libraries carrying sample barcodes and UMIs were produced by 5'RACE using constant-segment primers. MiXCR was run by TCRdb on the 5' RACE reads, yielding one entry per CDR3 protein. The table records about 320,000 distinct CDR3 sequences, approximately 14% of them present only once. This TCR was sampled from a man aged 18 to 35 who had mild COVID-19 (a few samples of this study predate the infection). Cell type and time point are not known. What was sequenced was PBMCs or a T cell subset sorted from them (not recorded which). This chain links TRBV6-2 or TRBV6-3 with TRBJ2-2, with D possibly TRBD1 on 5 matching bases. The CDR3 sequence: CASSYGQGEETGELFF. The CDR3 DNA follows: TGTGCCAGCAGTTATGGGCAGGGCGAGGAAACCGGGGAGCTGTTTTTT.